This T cell receptor beta chain was sequenced for a study of T cell responses to AZD1222 COVID-19 vaccine. Study information: It was second doses at about 4 or about 12 weeks that were pooled. Regarding the study as a whole: Regions left unmutated in variants are reportedly the target of nearly half of spike-specific TCRs. Females made up more of the donors, who were largely white British, and clonal diversity may have come out too low. Repertoire sampling happened only post peak T cell response.

The protocol was immunoSEQ multiplex PCR, while the TCRdb copy is restricted to in-frame clones and leaves out a portion. The sample holds 140,000 to 150,000 clones, over 85% seen once. This clone was counted a single time. Antigen specificity is unknown. Germline-derived CDR1 and CDR2 are SGHTA and FQGTGA. The CDR3 is 13 amino acids. Deletions cut 6 bases from V and 9 bases from J, with 15 bases between. The receptor comes from an adult in good health. The chain joins TRBV7-3 to TRBJ2-1; TRBD2 might be the D (6 bases). The sequenced sample was peripheral blood, obtained on day 0 of AZD1222 vaccination. Here the CDR3 DNA reads TGTGCCAGCAGTCCCGGACTATCTAGTGAGCAGTTCTTC. The encoded protein is CASSPGLSSEQFF.